This entry lists 17 T cell receptor beta chains sequenced from one sample in a study of blood T cell repertoires in COVID-19. Data came from immunoSEQ multiplex PCR; TCRdb stores just in-frame clones and leaves some out. The sample consists of about 110,000 clones, about 76% of them appearing once. The sample taken for sequencing was peripheral blood. Receptors originate from a man older than 75 with acute or convalescent COVID-19.

This rearrangement joins TRBV5-1 to TRBJ1-2, with D possibly matching TRBD1 (6 bases). With 3 bases removed from V and 4 bases from J, the gap between germline ends came to 10 bases. In germline, CDR1 is SGHRS, CDR2 YFSETQ. The CDR3 sequence is 13 residues long. For the CDR3, the DNA is TGCGCCAGCAGCTGGGGACAAAGCTATGGCTACACCTTC. Amino acid sequence: CASSWGQSYGYTF. Full variable domain (missing parts from reference TRBV5-1 and TRBJ1-2): KAGVTQTPRYLIKTRGQQVTLSCSPISGHRSVSWYQQTPGQGLQFLFEYFSETQRNKGNFPGRFSGRQFSNSRSEMNVSTLELGDSALYLCASSWGQSYGYTFGSGTRLTVV.

The chain carries TRBV6-2 or TRBV6-3 and TRBJ1-2; 10 nucleotides line up with TRBD1. The V gene end was trimmed by 6 bases and the J gene end by 1 base; junction bases not matched to a gene: 5. The CDR3 length is 15 residues. Germline loops: CDR1 MNHEY, CDR2 SVGEGT. CDR3 sequence (DNA): TGTGCCAGCAGCAGGACAGGGGGACATAACTATGGCTACACCTTC. This encodes CASSRTGGHNYGYTF.

This clone came up a few times. The gene calls are TRBV28 and TRBJ1-2, with a weak D call TRBD1 (6 bases). From germline, CDR1 is MDHEN and CDR2 SYDVKM. Trimming cost V 6 bases and J 5 bases, with 16 bases left between them. The CDR3 spans 14 residues. The CDR3 nucleotides read TGTGCCAGCAGACAACAGGGAGGGCCTTATGGCTACACCTTC. It codes for CASRQQGGPYGYTF.

The genes are TRBV19 and TRBJ1-5, with TRBD1 matching over 9 bases. CDR1 and CDR2 from the germline V gene are LNHDA and SQIVND (reference sequence). The J segment lost 3 bases and the V segment lost 1 base, leaving 7 bases of the junction unmatched. The CDR3 contains 17 residues. CDR3 nucleotides: TGTGCCAGTAGTATAGGACCGGGACAGGGCCTCAATCAGCCCCAGCATTTT. Its translation is CASSIGPGQGLNQPQHF.

The chain couples TRBV2 to TRBJ1-3; D remains ambiguous. CDR1 SNHLY and CDR2 FYNNEI come from the germline V gene. The germline V and J ends were trimmed by 1 base and 2 bases, with 12 bases remaining between them. The CDR3 loop spans 16 amino acids. CDR3 region: CASSEGTVRTGNTIYF. The DNA of the CDR3 is TGTGCCAGCAGTGAAGGTACAGTTCGCACTGGAAACACCATATATTTT.

This clone was recorded a few times. The rearrangement links TRBV7-9 to TRBJ1-4; D is unclear. The CDR3 extends over 13 amino acids. Germline CDR1 SEHNR, CDR2 FQNEAQ (reference sequence). Trimming removed 8 bases from V and 6 bases from J, with 13 bases in between. This chain's CDR3 is CASRMQDHEKLFF. The CDR3 DNA follows: TGTGCCAGCCGGATGCAGGATCATGAAAAACTGTTTTTT.

This chain uses TRBV2 with TRBJ1-4, with 8 bases that match TRBD1. The CDR3 runs 15 residues. V lost 4 bases and J lost 0; bases outside the gene matches: 1. In germline, CDR1 is SNHLY, CDR2 FYNNEI. CDR3 loop: CASSVQGATNEKLFF. The CDR3 region has the DNA TGTGCCAGCAGTGTACAGGGGGCAACTAATGAAAAACTGTTTTTT. Combining the CDR3 with reference TRBV2 and TRBJ1-4 gives the whole variable domain EPEVTQTPSHQVTQMGQEVILRCVPISNHLYFYWYRQILGQKVEFLVSFYNNEISEKSEIFDDQFSVERPDGSNFTLKIRSTKLEDSAMYFCASSVQGATNEKLFFGSGTQLSVL.

The chain combines TRBV7-3 with TRBJ2-3; D ambiguous. CDR1 is SGHTA and CDR2 is FQGTGA in the germline V gene. Trimming cost V 3 bases and J 0 bases, with 13 bases left between them. The CDR3 extends over 16 amino acids. CDR3 sequence reads: CASSFRGAVSTDTQYF. The DNA for the CDR3 is TGTGCCAGCAGCTTTAGAGGCGCCGTTAGCACAGATACGCAGTATTTT.

The chain is built from TRBV28 and TRBJ2-3; 12 bases map to TRBD1. Trimming took 4 bases from V and 2 from J; bases not matched to a gene: 22. Germline V gene lookup returns CDR1 MDHEN and CDR2 SYDVKM. The CDR3 contains 22 residues. CDR3: CASSSTTGTGGIPHPFTDTQYF. In DNA form, the CDR3 reads TGTGCCAGCAGTTCCACTACTGGGACAGGGGGCATCCCCCACCCTTTCACAGATACGCAGTATTTT.

The chain employs TRBV7-2 and TRBJ2-1; 10 bases align to TRBD2. The trim removed 5 bases at V and 1 base at J, leaving 5 bases unmatched. The CDR3 contains 16 residues. Germline assignment: CDR1 SGHTA and CDR2 FQGNSA. CDR3 in amino acids: CASSAGLAASYNEQFF. CDR3 nucleotides: TGTGCCAGCAGCGCCGGACTAGCGGCTTCCTACAATGAGCAGTTCTTC.

CDR3 loop: CASSSSGWEQYF. The CDR3 region has the DNA TGTGCCAGCAGCTCTTCAGGTTGGGAGCAGTACTTC. The chain has TRBV5-8 and TRBJ2-7; D not certain. Germline CDR1 SGHTS, CDR2 YDEGEE. The CDR3 has 12 amino acids. The V and J ends lost 3 bases and 7 bases respectively, with 11 bases between them.

The chain has TRBV25-1 and TRBJ2-1, with D possibly TRBD2 on 6 matching bases. Germline V gene sequence: CDR1 MGHDK, CDR2 SYGVNS. The CDR3 has 14 amino acids. Trimming took off 4 bases at V and 5 bases at J, with 12 bases between the two ends. In DNA form, the CDR3 reads TGTGCCAGCAGTGCGGGACTTAGAAACAATGAGCAGTTCTTC. Its translation is CASSAGLRNNEQFF.

The chain has TRBV18 and TRBJ2-2, with D perhaps TRBD1 (6 bases). The germline V gene has CDR1 KGHSH and CDR2 LQKENI. V lost 2 bases and J 2 bases, leaving 9 bases between the germline ends. This CDR3 comprises 15 residues. CDR3 nucleotides: TGTGCCAGCTCACCAGGGACACGAAACACCGGGGAGCTGTTTTTT. Translation: CASSPGTRNTGELFF.

The gene calls are TRBV2 and TRBJ1-1, with D possibly TRBD1 on 6 matching bases. Germline V lookup: CDR1 SNHLY, CDR2 FYNNEI. This CDR3 contains 14 residues. Trimming removed 6 bases from V and 7 bases from J, with 18 bases in between. CDR3 amino acids: CASRSRTGKNEAFF. CDR3 DNA: TGTGCCAGCAGGAGCCGTACAGGGAAAAATGAAGCTTTCTTT.

This clone occurred a few times. This chain joins TRBV5-1 and TRBJ2-1; D might be TRBD1 (6 bases). Germline CDR1 and CDR2: SGHRS and YFSETQ. The CDR3 has 14 residues. V was cut by 0 bases and J by 7 bases, with 11 bases left in between. This chain's CDR3 is CASSLGLRGNEQFF. The CDR3, as DNA: TGCGCCAGCAGCTTGGGTCTGAGGGGGAATGAGCAGTTCTTC.

This clone was picked up a small number of times. This rearrangement joins TRBV6-5 to TRBJ1-1; D is undetermined. From germline, CDR1 is MNHEY and CDR2 SVGAGI. Deletions cut 8 bases from V and 4 bases from J, with 17 bases between. The length of the CDR3 is 14 residues. The CDR3 loop reads CASRDVWVGTEAFF. Here the CDR3 DNA reads TGTGCCAGCCGGGATGTCTGGGTGGGCACTGAAGCTTTCTTT.

The genes are TRBV5-4 and TRBJ2-6; tentative D call: TRBD2 (5 bases). CDR3 length equals 15 residues. Trimming cost V 1 base and J 2 bases, with 7 bases left between them. Germline CDR1 is SGHNT and CDR2 is YYREEE (reference sequence). The CDR3 here is CASSLYGAGANVLTF. CDR3 nucleotides: TGTGCCAGCAGCTTGTACGGGGCTGGGGCCAACGTCCTGACTTTC.